This T cell receptor (beta chain) was obtained from a study of shared clonotypes between healthy human individuals. TCRdb keeps only in-frame clones here, not all; method: immunoSEQ multiplex PCR. The table shows hundreds of thousands of clones, with about 95% occurring only once. Terminally differentiated effector memory CD45RA+ cells were excluded from the naive CD8 cells, which were CD45RO-negative and positively selected for CCR7. The receptor was derived from a woman in her thirties in good health. Input material: naive CD8+ T cells sorted from blood.

The DNA of the CDR3 is TGTGCCAGCACCCAAAGCGGGAGGGCCCTGGGGCGAACAGATACGCAGTATTTT. It is translated as CASTQSGRALGRTDTQYF. The chain has TRBV27 and TRBJ2-3, with TRBD2 matching 10 bases. The junction had 16 bases not matched to a gene; V was cut back by 7 bases and J by 3 bases. CDR1 and CDR2 from the germline V gene are MNHEY and SMNVEV (reference sequence). The CDR3 sequence is 18 residues long.